This T cell receptor beta chain came from a study of Graves' ophthalmopathy and Graves' hyperthyroidism. The wider study: Peripheral blood was gathered at the point of initial diagnosis, before any treatment started.

Enrollment excluded any patients with other autoimmune diseases, uncontrolled infections, pregnancy or lactation. General observations from the study: This model predicted ophthalmopathy progression (sensitivity around 70%, specificity approximately 77%).

As the template, RNA transcripts were used to amplify TCR beta CDR3 regions. First-round RT-PCR with HTBI primers preceded a second-round multiplex PCR. TCRdb fed the multiplex PCR reads into MiXCR, producing one record per CDR3 protein. The data show under 250,000 distinct CDR3 sequences, about 22% seen once. This clonotype appeared many times. Antigen specificity is unknown. One end of the junction is discordant with germline, which a read error may explain. Germline V gene lookup returns CDR1 WNHNN and CDR2 SYGVQD (reference sequence). The CDR3 runs to 11 residues. Sequencing input: peripheral blood. The V call is TRBV10-1, the J call TRBJ2-7; 8 nucleotides agree with TRBD1. This TCR derives from a woman in her 50s with Graves' ophthalmopathy. The CDR3: CARGSGTGYFF. CDR3 DNA: TGCGCCAGGGGATCCGGGACAGGCTATTTCTTC.